This entry concerns a single TCR beta chain. Its target is not known. The V segment lost 5 bases and the J segment 11 bases; nucleotides outside the gene matches: 10. CDR3 length: 13 amino acids. Germline V gene data show CDR1 as LNHDA and CDR2 as SQIVND (reference sequence). Measured with immunoSEQ multiplex PCR; TCRdb has only the in-frame clones, and not every one. The profile shows over 150,000 clones, approximately 90% of them singletons. These data belong to a study of T cell responses to AZD1222 COVID-19 vaccine. Study-level findings and limits: Reportedly, nearly half the spike-specific TCRs target unmutated variant regions.

The sequence was collected from an adult in good health. This chain connects TRBV19 to TRBJ1-1; 8 bases are a match to TRBD1. This specimen was peripheral blood, taken on day 0 of AZD1222 vaccination. CDR3 coding DNA: TGTGCCAGTAGTCCGCAGGGGGCGGGTGGGGCTTTCTTT. Translated: CASSPQGAGGAFF.